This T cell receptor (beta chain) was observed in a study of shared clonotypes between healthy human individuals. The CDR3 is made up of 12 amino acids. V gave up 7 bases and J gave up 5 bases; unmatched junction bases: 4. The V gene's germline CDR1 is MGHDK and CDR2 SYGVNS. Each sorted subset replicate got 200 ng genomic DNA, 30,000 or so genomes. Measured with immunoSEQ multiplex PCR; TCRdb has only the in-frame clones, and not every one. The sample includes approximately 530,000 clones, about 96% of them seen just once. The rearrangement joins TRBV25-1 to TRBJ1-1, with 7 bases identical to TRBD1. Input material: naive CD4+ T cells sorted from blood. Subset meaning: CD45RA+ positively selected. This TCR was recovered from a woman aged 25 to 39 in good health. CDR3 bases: TGTGCCAGCACGGACAGGAGAACTGAAGCTTTCTTT. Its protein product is CASTDRRTEAFF.